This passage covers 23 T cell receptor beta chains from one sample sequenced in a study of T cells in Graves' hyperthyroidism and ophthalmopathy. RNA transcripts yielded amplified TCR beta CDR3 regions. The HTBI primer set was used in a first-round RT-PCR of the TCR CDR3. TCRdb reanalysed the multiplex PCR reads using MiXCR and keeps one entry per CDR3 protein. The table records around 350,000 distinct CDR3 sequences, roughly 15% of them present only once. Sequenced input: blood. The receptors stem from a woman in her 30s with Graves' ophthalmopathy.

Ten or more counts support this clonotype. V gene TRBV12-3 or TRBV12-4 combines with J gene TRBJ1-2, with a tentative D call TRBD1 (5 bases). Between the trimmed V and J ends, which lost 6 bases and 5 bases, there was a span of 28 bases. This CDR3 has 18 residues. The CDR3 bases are TGTGCCAGCAGCCCCCCCCTAGGGAGGGGACGTGGGAGTTATGGCTACACCTTC. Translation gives CASSPPLGRGRGSYGYTF.

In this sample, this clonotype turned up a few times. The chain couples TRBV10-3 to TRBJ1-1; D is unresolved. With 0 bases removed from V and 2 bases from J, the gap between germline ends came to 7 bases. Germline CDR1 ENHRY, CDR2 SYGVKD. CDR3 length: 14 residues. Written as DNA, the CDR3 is TGTGCCATCAGTGAGTCTTCGGTAAACACTGAAGCTTTCTTT. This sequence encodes CAISESSVNTEAFF.

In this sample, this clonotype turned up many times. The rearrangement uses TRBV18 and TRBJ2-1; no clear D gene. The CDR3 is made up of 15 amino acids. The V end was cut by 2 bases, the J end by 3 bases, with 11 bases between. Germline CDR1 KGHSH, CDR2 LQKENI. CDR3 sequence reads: CASSPFVNHYNEQFF. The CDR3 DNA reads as TGTGCCAGCTCACCATTTGTGAATCACTACAATGAGCAGTTCTTC.

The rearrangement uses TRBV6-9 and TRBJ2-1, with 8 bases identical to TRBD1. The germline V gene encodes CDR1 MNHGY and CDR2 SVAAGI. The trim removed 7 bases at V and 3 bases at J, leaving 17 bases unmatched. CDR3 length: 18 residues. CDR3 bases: TGTGCCAGCATTAAGGAGGGGGCATGGACAGGGAGCTACAATGAGCAGTTCTTC. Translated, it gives CASIKEGAWTGSYNEQFF.

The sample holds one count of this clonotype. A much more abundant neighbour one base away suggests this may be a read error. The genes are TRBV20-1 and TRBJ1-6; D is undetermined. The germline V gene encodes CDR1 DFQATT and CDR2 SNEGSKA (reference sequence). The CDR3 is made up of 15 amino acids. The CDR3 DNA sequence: TGCAGTACTAGAGTGAATGAGAACTATAATTCACCCCTCCACTTT. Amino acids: CSTRVNENYNSPLHF.

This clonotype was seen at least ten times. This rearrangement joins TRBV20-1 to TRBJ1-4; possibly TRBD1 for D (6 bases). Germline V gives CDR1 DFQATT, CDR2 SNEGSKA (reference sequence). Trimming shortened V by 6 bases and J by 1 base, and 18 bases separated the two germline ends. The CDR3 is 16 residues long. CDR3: CSAVVGGSVTNEKLFF. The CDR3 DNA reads TGCAGTGCAGTGGTAGGGGGATCAGTAACTAATGAAAAACTGTTTTTT.

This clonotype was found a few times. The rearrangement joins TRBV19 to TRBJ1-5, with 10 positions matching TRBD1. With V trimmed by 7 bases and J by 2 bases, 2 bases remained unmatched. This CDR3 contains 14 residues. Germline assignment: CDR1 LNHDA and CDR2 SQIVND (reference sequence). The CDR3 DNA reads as TGTGCCAGTACCGGGACAGGGGGCAATCAGCCCCAGCATTTT. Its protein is CASTGTGGNQPQHF.

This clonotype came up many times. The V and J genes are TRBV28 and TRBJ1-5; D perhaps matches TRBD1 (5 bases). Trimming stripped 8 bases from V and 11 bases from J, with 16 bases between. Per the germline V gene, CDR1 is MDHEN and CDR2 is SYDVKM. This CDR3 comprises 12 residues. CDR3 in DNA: TGTGCCAGCGGGTCGGGACGCGGAGCCCAGCATTTT. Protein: CASGSGRGAQHF. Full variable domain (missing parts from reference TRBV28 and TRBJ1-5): DVKVTQSSRYLVKRTGEKVFLECVQDMDHENMFWYRQDPGLGLRLIYFSYDVKMKEKGDIPEGYSVSREKKERFSLILESASTNQTSMYLCASGSGRGAQHFGDGTRLSIL.

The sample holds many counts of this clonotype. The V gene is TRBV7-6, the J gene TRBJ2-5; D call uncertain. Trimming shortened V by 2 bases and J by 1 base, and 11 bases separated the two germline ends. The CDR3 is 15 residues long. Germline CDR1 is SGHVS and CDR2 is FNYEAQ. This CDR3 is CASSLLLGSQETQYF. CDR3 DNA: TGTGCCAGCAGCTTATTATTAGGGTCCCAAGAGACCCAGTACTTC.

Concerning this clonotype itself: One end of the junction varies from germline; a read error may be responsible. In DNA form, the CDR3 reads TGTGCCTGGAGTAAGAAGACCGGGACAGGGGATTCCTACGAGCAGTGCTTC. As protein: CAWSKKTGTGDSYEQCF. The chain carries TRBV30 and TRBJ2-7; 10 nucleotides agree with TRBD1. CDR1 GTSNPN and CDR2 SVGIG come from the germline V gene (reference sequence). The CDR3 is made up of 17 amino acids.

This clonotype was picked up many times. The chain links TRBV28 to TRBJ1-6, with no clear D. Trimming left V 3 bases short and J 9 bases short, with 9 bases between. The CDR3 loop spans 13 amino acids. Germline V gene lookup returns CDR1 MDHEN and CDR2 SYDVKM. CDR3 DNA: TGTGCCAGCAGTTTGTCTTCAGGTTCACCCCTCCACTTT. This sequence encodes CASSLSSGSPLHF. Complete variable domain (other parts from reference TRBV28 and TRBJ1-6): DVKVTQSSRYLVKRTGEKVFLECVQDMDHENMFWYRQDPGLGLRLIYFSYDVKMKEKGDIPEGYSVSREKKERFSLILESASTNQTSMYLCASSLSSGSPLHFGNGTRLTVT.

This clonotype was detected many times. The CDR3 DNA reads as TGTGCCATCAGCGCCAGCAGGGAGACCCAGTACTTC. Translation gives CAISASRETQYF. This chain connects TRBV10-3 to TRBJ2-5; D is uncertain. Germline CDR1 and CDR2: ENHRY and SYGVKD. Trimming removed 6 bases from V and 5 bases from J, with 10 bases in between. The CDR3 consists of 12 residues.

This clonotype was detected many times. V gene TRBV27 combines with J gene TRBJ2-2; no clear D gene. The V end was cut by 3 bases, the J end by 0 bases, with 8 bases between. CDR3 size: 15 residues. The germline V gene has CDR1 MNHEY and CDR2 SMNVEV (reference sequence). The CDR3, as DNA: TGTGCCAGCAGTTTCAACGCAGCGAACACCGGGGAGCTGTTTTTT. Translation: CASSFNAANTGELFF.

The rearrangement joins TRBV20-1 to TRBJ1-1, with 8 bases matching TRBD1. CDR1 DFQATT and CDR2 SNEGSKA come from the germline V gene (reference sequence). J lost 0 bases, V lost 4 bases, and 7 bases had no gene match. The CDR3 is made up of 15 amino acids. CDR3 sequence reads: CSAISGGGLNTEAFF. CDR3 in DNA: TGCAGTGCTATTTCAGGGGGCGGGCTGAACACTGAAGCTTTCTTT.

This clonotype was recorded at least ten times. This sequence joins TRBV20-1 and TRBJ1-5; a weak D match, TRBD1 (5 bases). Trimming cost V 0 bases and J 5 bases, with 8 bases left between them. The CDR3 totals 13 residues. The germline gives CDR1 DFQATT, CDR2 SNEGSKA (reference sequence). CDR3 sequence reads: CSARDVGDQPQHF. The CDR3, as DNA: TGCAGTGCTAGAGATGTAGGGGATCAGCCCCAGCATTTT.

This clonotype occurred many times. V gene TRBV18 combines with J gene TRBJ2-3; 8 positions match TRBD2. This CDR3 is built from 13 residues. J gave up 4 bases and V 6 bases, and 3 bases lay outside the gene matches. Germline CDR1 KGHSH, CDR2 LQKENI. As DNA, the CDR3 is TGTGCCAGCTCCAGCGGGAGTTCAGATACGCAGTATTTT. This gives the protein CASSSGSSDTQYF.

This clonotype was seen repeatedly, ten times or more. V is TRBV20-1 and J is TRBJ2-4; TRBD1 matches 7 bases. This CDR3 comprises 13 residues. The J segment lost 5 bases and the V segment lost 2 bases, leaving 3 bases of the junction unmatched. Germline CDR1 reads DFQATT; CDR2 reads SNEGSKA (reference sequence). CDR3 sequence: CSARRGQENIQYF. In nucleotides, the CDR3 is TGCAGTGCTAGAAGGGGGCAAGAAAACATTCAGTACTTC.

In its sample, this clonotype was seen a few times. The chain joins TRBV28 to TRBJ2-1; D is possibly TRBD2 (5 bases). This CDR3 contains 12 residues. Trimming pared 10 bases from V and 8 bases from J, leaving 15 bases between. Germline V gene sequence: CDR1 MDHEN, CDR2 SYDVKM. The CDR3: CATEGFRDEQFF. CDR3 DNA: TGTGCCACCGAGGGTTTTAGGGATGAGCAGTTCTTC. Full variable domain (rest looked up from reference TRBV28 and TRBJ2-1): DVKVTQSSRYLVKRTGEKVFLECVQDMDHENMFWYRQDPGLGLRLIYFSYDVKMKEKGDIPEGYSVSREKKERFSLILESASTNQTSMYLCATEGFRDEQFFGPGTRLTVL.

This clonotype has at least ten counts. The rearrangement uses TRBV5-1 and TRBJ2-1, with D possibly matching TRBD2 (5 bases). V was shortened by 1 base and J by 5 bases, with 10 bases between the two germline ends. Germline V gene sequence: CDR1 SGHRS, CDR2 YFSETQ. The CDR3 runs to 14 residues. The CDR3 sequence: CASSLRLANNEQFF. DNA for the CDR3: TGCGCCAGCAGCTTGAGGCTAGCAAACAATGAGCAGTTCTTC.

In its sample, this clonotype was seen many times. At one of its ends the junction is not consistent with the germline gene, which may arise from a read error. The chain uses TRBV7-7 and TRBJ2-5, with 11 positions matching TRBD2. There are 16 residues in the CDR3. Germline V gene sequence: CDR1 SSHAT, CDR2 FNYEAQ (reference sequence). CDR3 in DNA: TGTGCTAGCAGCTTAGAGGGACTAGCGGCACAAGAGACCCAGTACTTC. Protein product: CASSLEGLAAQETQYF.

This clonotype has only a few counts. In DNA form, the CDR3 reads TGTGCCAGTAGTATAGGACGAGAGACCCAGTACTTC. This translates into CASSIGRETQYF. The gene calls are TRBV19 and TRBJ2-5; D remains ambiguous. V gave up 1 base and J gave up 4 bases, with 4 bases separating them. The CDR3 runs to 12 residues. Germline assignment: CDR1 LNHDA and CDR2 SQIVND (reference sequence).

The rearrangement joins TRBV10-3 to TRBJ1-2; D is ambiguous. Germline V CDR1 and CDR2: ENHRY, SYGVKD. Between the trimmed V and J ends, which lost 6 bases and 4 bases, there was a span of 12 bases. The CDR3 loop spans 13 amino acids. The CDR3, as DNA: TGTGCCATCAGCGGGTTGGGTGGCTATGGCTACACCTTC. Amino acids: CAISGLGGYGYTF.

CDR3: CASSPIADRPSETQYF. The DNA for the CDR3 is TGTGCCAGCTCACCAATAGCAGACAGACCCTCGGAGACCCAGTACTTC. The chain uses TRBV18 and TRBJ2-5; D might be TRBD1 (5 bases). The CDR3 runs 16 residues. CDR1 is KGHSH, CDR2 LQKENI, per germline. With 2 bases removed from V and 5 bases from J, the gap between germline ends came to 18 bases.